This T cell receptor (beta chain) was captured in a study of control samples from healthy donors and cancer patients. Libraries were prepared by immunoSEQ multiplex PCR; TCRdb keeps only in-frame clonotypes and omits some of them. The table has 170,000 or so clones, nearly 90% seen once. CDR1 SGHVS and CDR2 FQNEAQ come from the germline V gene. V trimming: 2 bases; J trimming: 8 bases; junction bases outside the gene matches: 12. This CDR3 has 16 amino acids. What was sequenced was blood. This TCR came from a woman between 50 and 59 years old in good health. This chain joins TRBV7-8 and TRBJ2-3, with 8 bases lining up with TRBD2. The CDR3 DNA reads TGTGCCAGCAGCTTATTTCGGGAGGGGGTGAATAGTACGCAGTATTTT. It translates to CASSLFREGVNSTQYF.